This entry lists 23 T cell receptor beta chains sequenced from one sample in a study of CD8+ T cells in alopecia areata. RNA was isolated and reverse transcribed to cDNA, the sequencing template. The table came from immunoSEQ multiplex PCR; TCRdb's copy has only in-frame clones and leaves some out. Of 150,000 to 200,000 clones listed, more than 50% are singletons. Treatment meaning: oral pan-JAK inhibitor, 5-10 mg twice daily. This specimen consisted of CD4+ T cells sorted from blood, obtained at week 24, from a patient treated with tofacitinib. Every receptor here comes from a human donor with alopecia areata.

V is TRBV19 and J is TRBJ1-6; 7 bases align to TRBD1. This CDR3 contains 13 residues. Trimming removed 4 bases from V and 9 bases from J; junction bases left unmatched: 3. CDR1 is LNHDA and CDR2 is SQIVND in the germline V gene (reference sequence). The chain's CDR3 is CASSTGQASPLHF. CDR3 nucleotide sequence: TGTGCCAGTAGTACCGGACAGGCTTCACCCCTCCACTTT.

This chain connects TRBV30 to TRBJ1-1, with D possibly matching TRBD1 (5 bases). This CDR3 is built from 15 residues. Germline-derived CDR1 and CDR2 are GTSNPN and SVGIG (reference sequence). With 4 bases removed from V and 3 bases from J, the gap between germline ends came to 18 bases. In DNA, the CDR3 is TGTGCCTGGACCGGGGCTCTCTTTGGGTACACTGAAGCTTTCTTT. Amino acids: CAWTGALFGYTEAFF.

This clone was observed a few times. The gene calls are TRBV27 and TRBJ2-5; D remains ambiguous. Germline V gene sequence: CDR1 MNHEY, CDR2 SMNVEV (reference sequence). The CDR3 has 12 residues. Trimming shortened V by 6 bases and J by 5 bases, and 10 bases separated the two germline ends. CDR3 nucleotides: TGTGCCAGCAGCCCGGGCCGCGAGACCCAGTACTTC. It codes for CASSPGRETQYF.

At least ten counts were recorded for this clone. The chain links TRBV18 to TRBJ1-1; the D gene is possibly TRBD1 (5 bases). V lost 2 bases to trimming and J lost 1 base, with 17 bases between them. CDR1 KGHSH and CDR2 LQKENI come from the germline V gene. The CDR3 covers 17 residues. CDR3 in DNA: TGTGCCAGCTCACCAGGGCAGGGAGAGGGGAGGAACACTGAAGCTTTCTTT. Translating gives CASSPGQGEGRNTEAFF.

The CDR3 coding sequence is TGCAGCGCCGAAAGGGTAGCGGGGGGTAGCACCGGGGAGCTGTTTTTT. Amino acid sequence: CSAERVAGGSTGELFF. The chain recombines TRBV29-1 with TRBJ2-2, with TRBD2 identical over 10 bases. CDR3 length: 16 residues. Germline V lookup: CDR1 SQVTM, CDR2 ANQGSEA. Trimming removed 7 bases from V and 4 bases from J; junction bases left unmatched: 12.

J is TRBJ2-7 and V is TRBV6-6; tentatively, D is TRBD2 (6 bases). Trimming removed 6 bases at V and 0 bases at J, with 15 bases between. The CDR3 spans 15 residues. The germline gives CDR1 MNHNY, CDR2 SVGAGI (reference sequence). CDR3 region: CASRNWASASYEQYF. DNA of the CDR3: TGTGCCAGCAGAAACTGGGCTAGCGCCTCCTACGAGCAGTACTTC.

This chain links TRBV7-3 with TRBJ1-1; tentative D call: TRBD1 (5 bases). V lost 5 bases and J 0 bases, leaving 10 bases between the germline ends. The CDR3 has 14 amino acids. Germline values: CDR1 SGHTA, CDR2 FQGTGA. The CDR3: CASSLDSMNTEAFF. DNA of the CDR3: TGTGCCAGCAGCCTAGACAGCATGAACACTGAAGCTTTCTTT.

The gene calls are TRBV4-3 and TRBJ2-2; D is undetermined. Germline loops: CDR1 LGHNA, CDR2 YSLEER. V dropped 0 bases and J dropped 0 bases, with 8 bases sitting between them. This CDR3 spans 16 amino acids. CDR3 DNA sequence: TGCGCCAGCAGCCAAGAGTCCTACCCGAACACCGGGGAGCTGTTTTTT. As protein: CASSQESYPNTGELFF.

The rearrangement joins TRBV15 to TRBJ2-7; tentative D call: TRBD2 (6 bases). Trimming shortened V by 0 bases and J by 7 bases, and 13 bases separated the two germline ends. Germline assignment: CDR1 LNHNV and CDR2 YYDKDF (reference sequence). The CDR3 extends over 14 amino acids. CDR3 sequence reads: CATSRDKLAGEQYF. Written as DNA, the CDR3 is TGTGCCACCAGCAGAGATAAACTAGCTGGGGAGCAGTACTTC.

J is TRBJ1-2 and V is TRBV29-1, with D tentatively TRBD1 (5 bases). Trimming cost V 3 bases and J 6 bases, with 11 bases left between them. Germline V gives CDR1 SQVTM, CDR2 ANQGSEA. This CDR3 is 12 amino acids long. CDR3 DNA: TGCAGCGTTGAGAAATCCAGGGATGGCTACACCTTC. It yields the protein CSVEKSRDGYTF.

This clone came up a few times. The V call is TRBV29-1, the J call TRBJ1-2, with 8 bases identical to TRBD1. The CDR3 is 15 residues long. J lost 0 bases, V lost 7 bases, and 10 bases had no gene match. Looked up from germline, CDR1 is SQVTM and CDR2 is ANQGSEA. The DNA of the CDR3 is TGCAGCGCCCTACCCCGGGGACAGGCTAACTATGGCTACACCTTC. Translation gives CSALPRGQANYGYTF.

This clone was found a few times. The rearrangement uses TRBV10-3 and TRBJ2-3, with D possibly being TRBD2 (5 bases). In germline, CDR1 is ENHRY, CDR2 SYGVKD. V lost 6 bases and J 1 base, leaving 14 bases between the germline ends. The CDR3 runs 15 residues. CDR3 residues: CAIRPDARGTDTQYF. CDR3 in DNA: TGTGCCATCAGGCCCGATGCGAGGGGCACAGATACGCAGTATTTT.

As DNA, the CDR3 is TGTGCCTGGAGTGTAGAAAGGCGGGAAAATTTTTTTGGGGCCAACGTCCTGACTTTC. Translation gives CAWSVERRENFFGANVLTF. This rearrangement joins TRBV30 to TRBJ2-6, with a possible D match to TRBD2 (6 bases). The V end lost 0 bases, the J end lost 3 bases, and 21 bases lay between the germline ends. Germline CDR1 GTSNPN, CDR2 SVGIG (reference sequence). The CDR3 is 19 amino acids.

This clone was picked up a small number of times. The chain has TRBV21-1 and TRBJ1-5; TRBD1 reflects the table's D call only, with no check against the DNA. TRBV21-1 is classified as a pseudogene. There are 15 residues in the CDR3. CDR3 residues: CASGRTGGYGQPQHF. CDR3 nucleotide sequence: TGTGCCAGTGGGAGGACAGGGGGCTATGGTCAGCCCCAGCATTTT.

This chain uses TRBV30 with TRBJ2-1; 8 bases fit TRBD2. The CDR3 has 15 amino acids. Looked up from germline, CDR1 is GTSNPN and CDR2 is SVGIG (reference sequence). The trim removed 1 base at V and 5 bases at J, leaving 7 bases unmatched. The CDR3 region has the DNA TGTGCCTGGAGTGCGGGGGGGAGAGGGAACAATGAGCAGTTCTTC. Its translation: CAWSAGGRGNNEQFF.

The chain uses TRBV4-1 and TRBJ2-7; 8 bases line up with TRBD1. V was clipped by 0 bases and J by 6 bases; unmatched bases: 4. Germline values: CDR1 MGHRA, CDR2 YSYEKL. The CDR3 loop spans 14 amino acids. DNA of the CDR3: TGCGCCAGCAGCCAAGATCCCGACAGGGGCGAGCAGTACTTC. This translates into CASSQDPDRGEQYF.

The gene calls are TRBV25-1 and TRBJ2-3; 10 bases map to TRBD2. Germline V lookup: CDR1 MGHDK, CDR2 SYGVNS. CDR3 size: 16 residues. V was pared by 1 base and J by 6 bases, with 7 bases of the junction left unmatched. CDR3 residues: CASSEWSGGAQDTQYF. The CDR3 DNA reads TGTGCCAGCAGTGAATGGAGCGGGGGGGCCCAGGATACGCAGTATTTT.

A single count supports this clone. V is TRBV5-6 and J is TRBJ2-4, with D unclear. V was clipped by 2 bases and J by 6 bases, with 21 bases between them. Germline V gene lookup returns CDR1 SGHDT and CDR2 YYEEEE. There are 17 residues in the CDR3. The DNA for the CDR3 is TGTGCCAGCAGCTTTCGATCCCCCTCGAAGGTGTTAAACATTCAGTACTTC. Protein: CASSFRSPSKVLNIQYF.

The V gene is TRBV25-1, the J gene TRBJ1-5, with D perhaps matching TRBD1 (6 bases). The CDR3 has 14 residues. V lost 6 bases to trimming and J lost 7 bases, with 16 bases between them. Per germline, CDR1 MGHDK and CDR2 SYGVNS. As DNA, the CDR3 is TGTGCCAGCAGCCAACAGGGAGAATGGCAGCCCCAGCATTTT. Translation: CASSQQGEWQPQHF.

The chain combines TRBV2 with TRBJ1-2; the match to TRBD1 covers 8 bases. The junction had 4 bases not matched to a gene; V was cut back by 5 bases and J by 5 bases. This CDR3 is 13 amino acids long. CDR1 is SNHLY, CDR2 FYNNEI, per germline. The CDR3 protein is CASSRTGMYGYTF. CDR3 nucleotide sequence: TGTGCCAGCAGTCGGACAGGGATGTATGGCTACACCTTC.

A word on this clone: Other DNA sequences in the same sample also yield this CDR3. The rearrangement uses TRBV29-1 and TRBJ1-1; no reliable D call. CDR1 SQVTM and CDR2 ANQGSEA come from the germline V gene. The V end was cut by 4 bases, the J end by 0 bases, with 9 bases between. The CDR3 spans 13 residues. The CDR3 region has the DNA TGCAGCGTTGTCGGTCAGTTGAACACTGAAGCTTTCTTT. Protein: CSVVGQLNTEAFF.

The chain recombines TRBV5-6 with TRBJ2-1, with a weak D call TRBD1 (6 bases). V was cut by 2 bases and J by 9 bases, with 12 bases left in between. There are 13 residues in the CDR3. Germline V gene data show CDR1 as SGHDT and CDR2 as YYEEEE. The CDR3 region is CASSFNRVGEQFF. The CDR3, as DNA: TGTGCCAGCAGCTTTAACAGGGTCGGTGAGCAGTTCTTC.

In its sample, this clone was seen a few times. Other nucleotide sequences in the sample specify the same CDR3. The V and J genes are TRBV18 and TRBJ2-5, with no clear D. The V gene lost 3 bases and the J gene lost 4 bases, with 3 bases spanning the gap. This CDR3 is built from 11 residues. Germline loops: CDR1 KGHSH, CDR2 LQKENI. The CDR3 nucleotides read TGTGCCAGCTCACCTGGAGAGACCCAGTACTTC. As protein: CASSPGETQYF.